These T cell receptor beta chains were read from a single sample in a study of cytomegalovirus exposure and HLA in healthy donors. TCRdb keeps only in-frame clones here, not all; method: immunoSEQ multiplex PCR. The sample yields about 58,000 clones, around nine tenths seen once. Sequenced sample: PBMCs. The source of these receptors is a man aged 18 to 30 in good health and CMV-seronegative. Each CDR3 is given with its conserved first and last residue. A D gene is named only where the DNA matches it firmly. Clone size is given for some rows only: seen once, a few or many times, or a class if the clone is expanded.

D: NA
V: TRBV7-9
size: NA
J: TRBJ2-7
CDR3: CASRLRAGADYEQYF
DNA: TGTGCCAGCCGACTACGGGCAGGGGCCGACTACGAGCAGTACTTC

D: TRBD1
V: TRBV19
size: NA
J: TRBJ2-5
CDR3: CASADRVETQYF
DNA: TGTGCCAGCGCGGACAGGGTAGAGACCCAGTACTTC

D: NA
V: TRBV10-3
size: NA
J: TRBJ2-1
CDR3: CAISDWVSSSGGASSYNEQFF
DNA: TGTGCCATCAGTGATTGGGTGTCCTCAAGTGGAGGCGCGAGCTCCTACAATGAGCAGTTCTTC

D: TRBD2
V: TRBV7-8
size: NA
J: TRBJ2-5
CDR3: CASSLAGGAQETQYF
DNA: TGTGCCAGCAGTTTAGCGGGAGGTGCCCAAGAGACCCAGTACTTC

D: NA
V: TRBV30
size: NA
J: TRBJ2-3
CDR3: CAWNGGGSTDTQYF
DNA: TGTGCCTGGAACGGCGGCGGATCCACAGATACGCAGTATTTT

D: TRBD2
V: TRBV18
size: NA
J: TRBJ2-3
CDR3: CASSPRLAGVGVTDTQYF
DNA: TGTGCCAGCTCACCACGGCTAGCGGGAGTGGGAGTTACAGATACGCAGTATTTT

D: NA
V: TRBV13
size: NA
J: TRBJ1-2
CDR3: CASSLVPGLGYTF
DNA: TGTGCCAGCAGCTTAGTCCCGGGACTTGGCTACACCTTC

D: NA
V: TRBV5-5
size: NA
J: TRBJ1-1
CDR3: CASSSNQGTLVEAFF
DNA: TGTGCCAGCAGCTCAAACCAGGGGACACTAGTTGAAGCTTTCTTT

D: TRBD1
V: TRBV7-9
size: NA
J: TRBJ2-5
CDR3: CASSSDLQGKTQYF
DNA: TGTGCCAGCAGCTCAGACCTACAGGGGAAGACCCAGTACTTC

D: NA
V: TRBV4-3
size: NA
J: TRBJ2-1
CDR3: CASSLRLEDEQFF
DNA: TGCGCCAGCAGCCTTCGACTAGAGGATGAGCAGTTCTTC

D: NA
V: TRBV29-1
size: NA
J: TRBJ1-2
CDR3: CSAPGGVDSGPYGYTF
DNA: TGCAGCGCCCCGGGAGGGGTCGACTCCGGACCCTATGGCTACACCTTC

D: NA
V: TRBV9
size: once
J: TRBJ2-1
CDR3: CASSVDGLADEQFF
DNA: TGTGCCAGCAGCGTAGATGGGCTAGCAGATGAGCAGTTCTTC

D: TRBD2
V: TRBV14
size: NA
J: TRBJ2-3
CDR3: CASSLGLAKGVRADTQYF
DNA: TGTGCCAGCAGCCTCGGACTAGCGAAGGGGGTTCGGGCAGATACGCAGTATTTT

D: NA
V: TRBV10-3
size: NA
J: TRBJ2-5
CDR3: CAISDWRLQETQYF
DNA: TGTGCCATCAGTGATTGGCGGCTACAAGAGACCCAGTACTTC

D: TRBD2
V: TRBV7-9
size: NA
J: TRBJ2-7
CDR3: CASSLVGTTPYEQYF
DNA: TGTGCCAGCAGCTTAGTCGGGACTACACCCTACGAGCAGTACTTC

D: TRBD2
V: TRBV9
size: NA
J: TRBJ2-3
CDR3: CASSTGLAVGTDTQYF
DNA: TGTGCCAGCAGCACGGGACTAGCGGTAGGCACAGATACGCAGTATTTT

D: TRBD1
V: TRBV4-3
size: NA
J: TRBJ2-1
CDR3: CASSHSRDRGRIRYNEQFF
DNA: TGCGCCAGCAGCCATTCCCGGGACAGGGGTCGGATTAGGTACAATGAGCAGTTCTTC

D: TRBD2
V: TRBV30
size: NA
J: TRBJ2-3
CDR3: CAWSVGAGGPGDTQYF
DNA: TGTGCCTGGAGTGTAGGAGCGGGAGGGCCCGGAGATACGCAGTATTTT

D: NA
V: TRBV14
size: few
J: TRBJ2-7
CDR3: CASSRENYEQYF
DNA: TGTGCCAGCAGCCGCGAGAACTACGAGCAGTACTTC

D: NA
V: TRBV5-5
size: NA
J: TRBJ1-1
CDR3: CASSLGVGGVFTEAFF
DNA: TGTGCCAGCAGCTTGGGGGTTGGGGGCGTCTTCACTGAAGCTTTCTTT